The clone carrying this TCR beta chain was detected ten times or more. TRAV- and TRBV-specific primers were used for first-strand cDNA, which covered alpha and beta chains. A constant-region primer paired with the V-primer adapter amplified TCRs over about 20 PCR cycles. TCRdb used MiXCR to reprocess the reads, holding one entry per CDR3 protein. The sample has around 100,000 distinct CDR3 sequences; around 21% are singletons. The data were taken from a study of low-dose radiotherapy and immunotherapy resistance in tumors. About the research overall: Cohort 1 was treated with 0.5 Gy per fraction at 2-week intervals, amounting to 6.5 Gy overall. On cycle 1 day 1, patients started four cycles of oral aspirin 300 mg daily.

Time point meaning: after trial treatment. Treatment: LDRT plus nivolumab, ipilimumab, low-dose cyclophosphamide and aspirin (RACIN trial). In the RACIN dose-escalation trial, donors got nivolumab plus ipilimumab with aspirin, cyclophosphamide and radiotherapy. The TCR originated in a male donor with prostate cancer. Source: PBMCs, taken after low-dose radiotherapy plus immunotherapy.

The CDR3 DNA is TGTGCCAGCAGCTTGGACATCCGCTACGAGCAGTACTTC. Translation gives CASSLDIRYEQYF. The chain joins TRBV7-2 to TRBJ2-7, with a tentative D call TRBD1 (5 bases). The V gene's germline CDR1 is SGHTA and CDR2 FQGNSA. The CDR3 runs to 13 residues. Trimming left V 3 bases short and J 3 bases short, with 9 bases between.